The clone carrying this T cell receptor beta chain was counted only a few times. The V gene lost 1 base and the J gene lost 3 bases, with 21 bases spanning the gap. Per germline, CDR1 LGHNA and CDR2 YNFKEQ. CDR3 size: 19 residues. Generated by immunoSEQ multiplex PCR, the TCRdb table keeps only in-frame clones and is missing some. The sample carries approximately 220,000 clones, just under 85% recorded once. This entry comes from a study of blood T cell repertoires in COVID-19. Material: PBMCs or T cells enriched from blood (not recorded which). The gene calls are TRBV4-2 and TRBJ1-4, with D unresolved. This clonotype originated in a woman in her thirties or forties with acute COVID-19. The chain's CDR3 is CASSQAYPPGKGSNEKLFF. The CDR3 DNA reads as TGTGCCAGCAGCCAAGCCTACCCCCCGGGGAAGGGCTCTAATGAAAAACTGTTTTTT.